This T cell receptor beta chain is drawn from a study of T cell responses to AZD1222 COVID-19 vaccine. Measured with immunoSEQ multiplex PCR; TCRdb has only the in-frame clones, and not every one. The sample lists about 110,000 clones; about nine tenths were seen once. The germline gives CDR1 SNHLY, CDR2 FYNNEI. The CDR3 runs 15 residues. With V trimmed by 0 bases and J by 6 bases, 1 base remained unmatched. Worth noting for this clone: Its antigen is currently unknown.

General study points: Spike regions recognized by vaccine-associated CD4 TCRs spanned the protein, led by 160-218 and 743-854. It was only after the peak T cell response that any repertoires were sampled.

Sequences were derived from peripheral blood, sampled on day 0 of AZD1222 vaccination. This clonotype originated in an adult in good health. The rearrangement links TRBV2 to TRBJ2-2, with 10 bases that match TRBD2. CDR3 in amino acids: CASSEASGGSGELFF. CDR3 nucleotide sequence: TGTGCCAGCAGTGAAGCTAGCGGGGGGTCCGGGGAGCTGTTTTTT.